This TCR beta chain was sequenced for a study of blood T cell repertoires in COVID-19. Data came from immunoSEQ multiplex PCR; TCRdb stores just in-frame clones and leaves some out. Of tens of thousands of clones in the sample, about 79% were seen once. In germline, CDR1 is SGHRS, CDR2 YFSETQ. This CDR3 region has 15 residues. The V and J ends lost 0 bases and 5 bases, in that order; junction bases with no gene match: 4. Seattle cases were enrolled at active infection and followed longitudinally. The sequencing sample was made of peripheral blood. The source of this sequence is a man at least 80 years old with COVID-19, enrolled during active disease. The gene calls are TRBV5-1 and TRBJ2-2; the match to TRBD1 covers 7 bases. CDR3: CASSLGPGGTGELFF. The CDR3 DNA follows: TGCGCCAGCAGCTTGGGCCCAGGGGGTACCGGGGAGCTGTTTTTT.